This TCR beta chain was found in a study of T cell responses to AZD1222 COVID-19 vaccine. Germline assignment: CDR1 MNHEY and CDR2 SVGAGI. The CDR3 extends over 12 amino acids. With 0 bases removed from V and 7 bases from J, the gap between germline ends came to 6 bases. Profiling relied on immunoSEQ multiplex PCR, and the TCRdb table lists in-frame clones only, not all of them. The data show roughly 150,000 clones, 92% seen once. The sequencing here drew on peripheral blood, taken on day 0 of AZD1222 vaccination. The chain combines TRBV6-5 with TRBJ1-1, with D uncertain. This receptor was taken from an adult in good health. The DNA of the CDR3 is TGTGCCAGCAGTTACTCGAGAGGTGAAGCTTTCTTT. It specifies CASSYSRGEAFF.